This entry is about one T cell receptor beta chain. The antigen is not known. The study separated CD4+ cells into CD45RA+ naive and CD45RA-negative memory subsets. The junction had 6 bases not matched to a gene; V was cut back by 2 bases and J by 5 bases. In germline, CDR1 is KGHSH, CDR2 LQKENI. There are 15 residues in the CDR3. The data derive from a study of shared clonotypes between healthy human individuals. Points from the study as a whole: Sampling included only blood; tissue repertoires likely differ.

Produced via immunoSEQ multiplex PCR; TCRdb's table is partial and in-frame only. Counted here are about 2.4 million clones, 93% occurring once; the ten biggest clones make up around 0.4%. The clonotype was recovered from a man younger than 35 in good health. Some clones in this sample may be carry-over from other donors' samples. The chain has TRBV18 and TRBJ2-5, with 9 bases fitting TRBD1. Sequenced material: naive CD4+ T cells from PBMCs. Subset denoted: CD45RA+ positively selected. The CDR3 DNA reads TGTGCCAGCTCACCAATGGGGACAGGGACTGAGACCCAGTACTTC. This gives the protein CASSPMGTGTETQYF.